This T cell receptor (beta chain) was sequenced during a study of identical twins. This CDR3 region has 15 residues. The ends lost 5 bases at V and 9 bases at J; junction bases unmatched: 11. Germline V gives CDR1 SNHLY, CDR2 FYNNEI. TCRdb analysed the 5' RACE reads with MiXCR anew, one entry per CDR3 protein. The sample has roughly 700,000 distinct CDR3 sequences, over 8.5% seen once. In addition, the sample was reused for a study of yellow fever vaccine responses in identical twins.

The source material was PBMCs. This chain uses TRBV2 with TRBJ2-1; 9 bases map to TRBD2. This clonotype originated in a woman in her late teens or twenties in good health. The CDR3 reads CASSPLGGGAGEQFF. CDR3 coding DNA: TGTGCCAGCAGTCCCCTTGGCGGGGGGGCCGGTGAGCAGTTCTTC. Based on the CDR3 plus reference TRBV2 and TRBJ2-1, the full variable domain is EPEVTQTPSHQVTQMGQEVILRCVPISNHLYFYWYRQILGQKVEFLVSFYNNEISEKSEIFDDQFSVERPDGSNFTLKIRSTKLEDSAMYFCASSPLGGGAGEQFFGPGTRLTVL.